This TCR beta chain was documented in a study of CD4 T cells in relation to SARS-CoV-2 and coronaviruses. Study summary: After roughly 11 days of antigen culture, PBMC TCR beta CDR3s were sequenced.

The unexposed donors gave CD4+ T cells in about 2011-2018, prior to COVID-19. The cells were cultured for over eight days before CD4+ T cells were isolated. Unexposed-donor CD4+ T cells were probed with SARS-CoV-2 S/N and four cold-coronavirus spikes, cells permitting. Of note for this clone: Its specificity is unknown.

Trimming took 7 bases from V and 3 from J, leaving 10 bases between them. The CDR3 consists of 12 residues. CDR1 is SQVTM, CDR2 ANQGSEA, per germline. This table comes from immunoSEQ multiplex PCR, and its TCRdb copy is limited to in-frame clones, with some not included. The profile shows about 18,000 clones, approximately 77% of them singletons. V is TRBV29-1 and J is TRBJ2-1; no reliable D call. The sample comprised CD4+ T cells from PBMCs, cultured in vitro. This clonotype originated in a human donor in good health. The DNA for the CDR3 is TGCAGCGCCTTGACAAGCTACAATGAGCAGTTCTTC. It translates to CSALTSYNEQFF.